One sample yielded the 17 T cell receptor beta chains listed below, sequenced in a study of radiotherapy plus CTLA-4 blockade in lung cancer. Sequencing used immunoSEQ multiplex PCR; TCRdb keeps in-frame clones, though not all of them. Here the sample spans roughly 55,000 clones, less than 75% being singletons. This specimen consisted of peripheral blood, obtained from a patient treated with radiotherapy plus ipilimumab. Source of these receptors: a human donor with non-small cell lung cancer whose response to radiotherapy plus ipilimumab could not be evaluated.

This clone was seen only once. J is TRBJ2-1 and V is TRBV29-1, with D unresolved. V lost 4 bases to trimming and J lost 1 base, with 8 bases between them. CDR3 length: 13 amino acids. The germline V gene has CDR1 SQVTM and CDR2 ANQGSEA. The CDR3 region is CSVGSGSYNEQFF. CDR3 nucleotides: TGCAGCGTTGGGTCAGGTTCCTACAATGAGCAGTTCTTC.

J is TRBJ2-6 and V is TRBV5-1; no clear D gene. This CDR3 is built from 16 residues. Trimming removed 1 base from V and 0 bases from J, with 8 bases in between. Germline assignment: CDR1 SGHRS and CDR2 YFSETQ. CDR3 protein: CASSLTGFSGANVLTF. CDR3 coding DNA: TGCGCCAGCAGCTTGACCGGTTTCTCTGGGGCCAACGTCCTGACTTTC.

CDR3 in DNA: TGTGCCAGCAGCCCATCCGGGACAGGGGGTGATGAAAAACTGTTTTTT. This encodes CASSPSGTGGDEKLFF. The chain uses TRBV9 and TRBJ1-4; 11 bases line up with TRBD1. Germline V gene sequence: CDR1 SGDLS, CDR2 YYNGEE. This CDR3 has 16 residues. The ends lost 4 bases at V and 6 bases at J; junction bases unmatched: 8.

The chain recombines TRBV7-6 with TRBJ2-3; 8 bases fit TRBD1. The junction had 2 bases not matched to a gene; V was cut back by 3 bases and J by 0 bases. CDR3 length equals 15 residues. Germline lookup yields CDR1 SGHVS and CDR2 FNYEAQ. CDR3 sequence (DNA): TGTGCCAGCAGCTTGACAGGGGCGAGCACAGATACGCAGTATTTT. Translating it yields CASSLTGASTDTQYF.

The chain couples TRBV2 to TRBJ1-4; TRBD1 is a possible D gene (5 bases). Germline values: CDR1 SNHLY, CDR2 FYNNEI. The CDR3 spans 16 residues. V gave up 7 bases and J gave up 8 bases, with 23 bases separating them. The CDR3 loop is CASTFAAPREGEKLFF. CDR3 bases: TGTGCCAGCACTTTTGCCGCCCCCAGGGAGGGAGAAAAACTGTTTTTT.

The chain joins TRBV6-1 to TRBJ1-6; 8 bases match TRBD1. Germline V gene lookup returns CDR1 MNHNS and CDR2 SASEGT. After removal of 6 bases from V and 8 bases from J, the junction contained 3 bases not matched to a gene. The CDR3 contains 13 residues. CDR3 residues: CASSLDRDSPLHF. In DNA, the CDR3 is TGTGCCAGCAGCCTGGACAGGGATTCACCCCTCCACTTT.

This clone has more than one count but fewer than ten. As DNA, the CDR3 is TGTGCCAGTAGGGGCAGGGAAGTTGTACGCAGCAATCAGCCCCAGCATTTT. The encoded protein is CASRGREVVRSNQPQHF. The chain couples TRBV19 to TRBJ1-5; possible D gene TRBD1, 5 bases. V lost 6 bases, J lost 1 base, and 19 bases lay in between. This CDR3 is 17 amino acids long. The germline V gene encodes CDR1 LNHDA and CDR2 SQIVND (reference sequence).

This clone has just a few counts. This sequence joins TRBV2 and TRBJ1-3; D remains ambiguous. Trimming shortened V by 5 bases and J by 0 bases, and 8 bases separated the two germline ends. Germline assignment: CDR1 SNHLY and CDR2 FYNNEI. This CDR3 spans 14 amino acids. The CDR3 loop is CASSPRGSGNTIYF. DNA of the CDR3: TGTGCCAGCAGTCCCCGGGGCTCTGGAAACACCATATATTTT.

The chain recombines TRBV6-6 with TRBJ1-2; TRBD1 might be the D (6 bases). Germline values: CDR1 MNHNY, CDR2 SVGAGI (reference sequence). CDR3 length: 15 residues. V shed 2 bases and J shed 2 bases, with 12 bases lying between them. CDR3 DNA sequence: TGTGCCAGCAGTTACACAGAACAGGGAAACTATGGCTACACCTTC. Its translation: CASSYTEQGNYGYTF.

This clone was recorded only once. J is TRBJ1-1 and V is TRBV15, with D maybe TRBD1 (5 bases). The CDR3 contains 16 residues. Germline-derived CDR1 and CDR2 are LNHNV and YYDKDF (reference sequence). Deletions cut 4 bases from V and 0 bases from J, with 15 bases between. CDR3 sequence: CATSTRIGGMNTEAFF. The CDR3 bases are TGTGCCACCAGCACTAGGATCGGGGGGATGAACACTGAAGCTTTCTTT.

This clone was found once. The chain combines TRBV11-2 with TRBJ2-3; D may be TRBD1 (5 bases). Per germline, CDR1 SGHAT and CDR2 FQNNGV. Trimming stripped 5 bases from V and 2 bases from J, with 14 bases between. The CDR3 is made up of 15 amino acids. This chain's CDR3 is CASSGATVTTDTQYF. In DNA form, the CDR3 reads TGTGCCAGCAGCGGGGCTACGGTCACCACAGATACGCAGTATTTT.

Worth noting for this clone: Relative to the germline gene, one junction end is altered; a read error may explain this. Other DNA variants within this sample encode the same CDR3. The chain is built from TRBV6-6 and TRBJ1-5; tentatively, D is TRBD1 (5 bases). CDR3 length: 13 residues. Per germline, CDR1 MNHNY and CDR2 SVGAGI (reference sequence). CDR3 region: CASLERGNQPQHF. The CDR3 region has the DNA TGTGCCAGCTTGGAACGGGGGAATCAGCCCCAACATTTT.

This rearrangement joins TRBV27 to TRBJ2-7, with D tentatively TRBD1 (6 bases). The CDR3 is 15 amino acids. Trimming removed 6 bases from V and 2 bases from J, with 17 bases in between. Germline CDR1 is MNHEY and CDR2 is SMNVEV (reference sequence). CDR3 sequence: CASRSNRVGTYEQYF. CDR3 sequence (DNA): TGTGCCAGCAGGTCTAACAGGGTAGGGACCTACGAGCAGTACTTC.

In the case of this clone: Within the sample, other DNA sequences also encode this same CDR3. V usage is TRBV4-2 and J usage is TRBJ1-5; D ambiguous. Per germline, CDR1 LGHNA and CDR2 YNFKEQ. The V gene lost 1 base and the J gene lost 4 bases, with 11 bases spanning the gap. The CDR3 runs to 15 residues. The DNA for the CDR3 is TGTGCCAGCAGCCAAGCGGCAGGTGCTAATCAGCCCCAGCATTTT. This encodes CASSQAAGANQPQHF.

The rearrangement links TRBV6-1 to TRBJ1-2, with 10 bases fitting TRBD1. The CDR3 length is 13 residues. Germline CDR1 is MNHNS and CDR2 is SASEGT. The junction had 5 bases not matched to a gene; V was cut back by 6 bases and J by 7 bases. The CDR3 loop reads CASSDRGHGGYTF. The CDR3 nucleotides read TGTGCCAGCAGCGACAGGGGGCACGGTGGCTACACCTTC.

Here the CDR3 reads CASSFRGTEAFF. CDR3 coding DNA: TGTGCCAGCAGCTTCAGGGGAACTGAAGCTTTCTTT. The chain uses TRBV5-8 and TRBJ1-1, with D perhaps matching TRBD1 (6 bases). The germline CDR1 and CDR2 sequences are SGHTS and YDEGEE. V dropped 2 bases and J dropped 5 bases, with 7 bases sitting between them. CDR3 size: 12 residues.

This clone was recorded once. V gene TRBV7-2 combines with J gene TRBJ1-4, with 9 bases identical to TRBD1. CDR3 length: 15 residues. Germline V gene data show CDR1 as SGHTA and CDR2 as FQGNSA. Trimming took 3 bases from V and 8 from J; bases not matched to a gene: 7. CDR3 amino acids: CASSFSGTGIEKLFF. Written as DNA, the CDR3 is TGTGCCAGCAGCTTCTCCGGGACAGGGATCGAAAAACTGTTTTTT.